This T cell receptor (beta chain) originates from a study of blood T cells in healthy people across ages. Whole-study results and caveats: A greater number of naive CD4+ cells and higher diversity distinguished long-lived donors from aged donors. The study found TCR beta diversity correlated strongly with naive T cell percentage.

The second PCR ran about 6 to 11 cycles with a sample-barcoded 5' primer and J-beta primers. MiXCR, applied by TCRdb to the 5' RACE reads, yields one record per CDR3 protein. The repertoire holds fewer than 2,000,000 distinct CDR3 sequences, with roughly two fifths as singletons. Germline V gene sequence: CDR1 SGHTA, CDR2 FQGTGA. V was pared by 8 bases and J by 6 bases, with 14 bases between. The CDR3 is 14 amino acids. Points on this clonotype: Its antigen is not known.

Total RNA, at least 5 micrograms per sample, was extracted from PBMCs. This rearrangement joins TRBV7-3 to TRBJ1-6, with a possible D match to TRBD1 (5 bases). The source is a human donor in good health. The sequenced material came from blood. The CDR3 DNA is TGTGCCAGCGGCCTAGGGACTCCTAATTCACCCCTCCACTTT. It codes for CASGLGTPNSPLHF.